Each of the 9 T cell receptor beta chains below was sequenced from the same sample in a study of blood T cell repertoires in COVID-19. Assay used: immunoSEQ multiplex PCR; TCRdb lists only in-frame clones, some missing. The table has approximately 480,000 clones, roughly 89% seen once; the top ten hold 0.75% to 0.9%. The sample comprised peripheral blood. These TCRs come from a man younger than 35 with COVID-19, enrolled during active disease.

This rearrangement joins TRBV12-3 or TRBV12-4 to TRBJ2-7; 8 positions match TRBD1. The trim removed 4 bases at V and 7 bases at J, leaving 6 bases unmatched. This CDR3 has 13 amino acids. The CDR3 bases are TGTGCCAGCAGTTCCGGACAGGGAGGAGAGCAGTACTTC. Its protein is CASSSGQGGEQYF.

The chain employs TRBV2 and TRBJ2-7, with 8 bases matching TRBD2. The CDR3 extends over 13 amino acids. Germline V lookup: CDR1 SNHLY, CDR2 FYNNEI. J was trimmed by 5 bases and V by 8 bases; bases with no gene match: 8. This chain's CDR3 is CASVGTSFDEQYF. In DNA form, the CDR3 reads TGTGCCAGCGTCGGGACTAGTTTTGACGAGCAGTACTTC.

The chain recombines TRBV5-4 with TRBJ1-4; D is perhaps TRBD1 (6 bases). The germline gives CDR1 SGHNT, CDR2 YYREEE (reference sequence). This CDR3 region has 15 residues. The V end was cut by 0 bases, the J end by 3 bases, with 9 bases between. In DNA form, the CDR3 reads TGTGCCAGCAGCTTGGCTGGGGGCTCTAATGAAAAACTGTTTTTT. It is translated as CASSLAGGSNEKLFF.

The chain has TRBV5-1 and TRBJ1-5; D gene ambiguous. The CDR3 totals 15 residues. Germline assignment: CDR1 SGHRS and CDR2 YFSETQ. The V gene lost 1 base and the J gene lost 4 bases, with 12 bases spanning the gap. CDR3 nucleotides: TGCGCCAGCAGCTTGTCAGGCCGATGGAATCAGCCCCAGCATTTT. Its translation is CASSLSGRWNQPQHF.

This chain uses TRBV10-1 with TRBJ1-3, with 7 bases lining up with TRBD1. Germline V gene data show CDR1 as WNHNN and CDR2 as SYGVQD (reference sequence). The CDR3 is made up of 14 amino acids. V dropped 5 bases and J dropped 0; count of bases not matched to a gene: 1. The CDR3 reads CASSRDSSGNTIYF. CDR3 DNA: TGCGCCAGCAGTCGGGACAGCTCTGGAAACACCATATATTTT.

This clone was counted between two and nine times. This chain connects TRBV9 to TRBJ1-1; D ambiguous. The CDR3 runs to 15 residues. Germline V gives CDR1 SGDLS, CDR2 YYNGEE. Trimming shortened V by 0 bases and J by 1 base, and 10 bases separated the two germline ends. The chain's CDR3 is CASSVGGASNTEAFF. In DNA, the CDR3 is TGTGCCAGCAGCGTAGGCGGAGCCTCGAACACTGAAGCTTTCTTT.

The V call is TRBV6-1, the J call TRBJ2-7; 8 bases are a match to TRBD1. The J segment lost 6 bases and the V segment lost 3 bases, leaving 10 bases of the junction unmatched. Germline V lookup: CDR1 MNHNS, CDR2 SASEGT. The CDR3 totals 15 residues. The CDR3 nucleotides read TGTGCCAGCAGTGAGTCCGGGACAGGAGCCTCCGAGCAGTACTTC. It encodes CASSESGTGASEQYF.

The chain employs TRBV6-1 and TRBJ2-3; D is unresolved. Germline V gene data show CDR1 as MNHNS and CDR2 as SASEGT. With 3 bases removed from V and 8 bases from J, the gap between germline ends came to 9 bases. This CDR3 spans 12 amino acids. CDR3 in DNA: TGTGCCAGCAGTGATGGAGTAGGTACGCAGTATTTT. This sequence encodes CASSDGVGTQYF.

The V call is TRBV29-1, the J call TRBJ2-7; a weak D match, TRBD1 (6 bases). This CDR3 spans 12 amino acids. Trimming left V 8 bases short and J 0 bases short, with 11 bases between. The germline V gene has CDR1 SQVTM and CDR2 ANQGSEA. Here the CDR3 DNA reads TGCAGCACCTGGGGGCCCTCCTACGAGCAGTACTTC. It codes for CSTWGPSYEQYF.